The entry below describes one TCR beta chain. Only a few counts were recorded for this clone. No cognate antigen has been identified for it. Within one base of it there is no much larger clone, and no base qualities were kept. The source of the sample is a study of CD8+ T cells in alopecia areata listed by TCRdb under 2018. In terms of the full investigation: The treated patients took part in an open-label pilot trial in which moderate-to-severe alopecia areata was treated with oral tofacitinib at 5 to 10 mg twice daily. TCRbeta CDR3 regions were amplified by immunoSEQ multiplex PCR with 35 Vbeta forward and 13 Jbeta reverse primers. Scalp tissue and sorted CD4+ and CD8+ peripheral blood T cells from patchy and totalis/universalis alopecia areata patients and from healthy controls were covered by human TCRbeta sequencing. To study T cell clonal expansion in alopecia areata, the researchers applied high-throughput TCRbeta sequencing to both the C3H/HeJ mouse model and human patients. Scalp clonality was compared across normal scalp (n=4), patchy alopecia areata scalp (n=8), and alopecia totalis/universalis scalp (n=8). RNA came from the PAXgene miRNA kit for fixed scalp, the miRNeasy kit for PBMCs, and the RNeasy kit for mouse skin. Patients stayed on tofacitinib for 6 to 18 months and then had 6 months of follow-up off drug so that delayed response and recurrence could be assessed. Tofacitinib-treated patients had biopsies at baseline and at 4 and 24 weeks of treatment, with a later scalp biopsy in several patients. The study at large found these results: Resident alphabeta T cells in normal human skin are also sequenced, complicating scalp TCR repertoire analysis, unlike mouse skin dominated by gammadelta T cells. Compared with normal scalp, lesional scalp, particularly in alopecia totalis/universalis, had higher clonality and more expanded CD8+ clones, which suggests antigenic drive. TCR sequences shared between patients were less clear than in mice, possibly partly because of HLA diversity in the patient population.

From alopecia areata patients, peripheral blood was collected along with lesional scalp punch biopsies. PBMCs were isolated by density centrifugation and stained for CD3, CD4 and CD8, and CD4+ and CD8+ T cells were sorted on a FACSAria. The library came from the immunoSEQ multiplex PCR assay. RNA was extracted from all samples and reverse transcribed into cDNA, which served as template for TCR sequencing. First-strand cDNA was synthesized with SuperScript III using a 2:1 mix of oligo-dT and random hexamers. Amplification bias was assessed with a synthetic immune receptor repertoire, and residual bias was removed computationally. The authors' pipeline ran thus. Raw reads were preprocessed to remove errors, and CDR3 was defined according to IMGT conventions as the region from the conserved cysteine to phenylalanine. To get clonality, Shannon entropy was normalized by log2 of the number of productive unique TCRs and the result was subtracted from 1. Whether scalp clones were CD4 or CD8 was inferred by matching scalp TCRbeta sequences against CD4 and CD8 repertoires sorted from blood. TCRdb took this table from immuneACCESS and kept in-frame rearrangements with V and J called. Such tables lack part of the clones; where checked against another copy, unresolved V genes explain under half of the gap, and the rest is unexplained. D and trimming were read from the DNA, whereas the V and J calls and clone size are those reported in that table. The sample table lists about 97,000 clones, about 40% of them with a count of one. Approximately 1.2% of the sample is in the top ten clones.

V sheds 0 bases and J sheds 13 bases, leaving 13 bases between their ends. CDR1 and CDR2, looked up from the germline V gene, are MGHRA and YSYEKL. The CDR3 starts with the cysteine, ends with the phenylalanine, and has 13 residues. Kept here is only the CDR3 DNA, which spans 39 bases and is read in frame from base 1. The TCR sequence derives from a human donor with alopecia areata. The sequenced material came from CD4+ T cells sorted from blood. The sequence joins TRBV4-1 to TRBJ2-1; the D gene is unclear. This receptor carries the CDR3 CASSQDHSSVQFF. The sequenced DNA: TGCGCCAGCAGCCAAGATCACTCTTCGGTCCAGTTCTTC.